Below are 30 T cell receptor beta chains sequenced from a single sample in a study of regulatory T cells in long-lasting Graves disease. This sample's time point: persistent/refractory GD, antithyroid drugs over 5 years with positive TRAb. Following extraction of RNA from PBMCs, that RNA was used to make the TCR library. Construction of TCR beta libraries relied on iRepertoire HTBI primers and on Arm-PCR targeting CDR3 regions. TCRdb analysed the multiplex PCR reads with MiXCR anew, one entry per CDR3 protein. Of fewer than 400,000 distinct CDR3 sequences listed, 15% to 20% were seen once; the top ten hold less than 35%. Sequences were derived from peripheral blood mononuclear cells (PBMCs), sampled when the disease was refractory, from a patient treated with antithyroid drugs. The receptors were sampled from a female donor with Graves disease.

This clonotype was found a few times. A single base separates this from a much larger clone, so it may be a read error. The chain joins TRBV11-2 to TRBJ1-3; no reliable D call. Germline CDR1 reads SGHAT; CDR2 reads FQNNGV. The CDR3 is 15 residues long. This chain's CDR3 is CASSSLRTTGSTIYF. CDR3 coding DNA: TGTGCCAGCAGCTCCCTGCGGACTACTGGAAGCACCATATATTTT.

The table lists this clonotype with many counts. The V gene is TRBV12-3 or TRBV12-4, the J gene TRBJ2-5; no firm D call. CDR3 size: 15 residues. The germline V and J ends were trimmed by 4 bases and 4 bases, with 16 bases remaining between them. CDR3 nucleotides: TGTGCCAGCAGTTATACCCGGGCCCCTTCAGAGACCCAGTACTTC. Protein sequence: CASSYTRAPSETQYF.

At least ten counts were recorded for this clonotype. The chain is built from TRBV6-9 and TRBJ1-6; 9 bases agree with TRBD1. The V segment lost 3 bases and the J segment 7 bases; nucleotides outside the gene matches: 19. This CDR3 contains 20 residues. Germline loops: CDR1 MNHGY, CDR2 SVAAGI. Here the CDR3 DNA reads TGTGCCAGCAGTTACGGCAACAGGGGGCTCTATCTCAGGGGGAATTCACCCCTCCACTTT. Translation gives CASSYGNRGLYLRGNSPLHF.

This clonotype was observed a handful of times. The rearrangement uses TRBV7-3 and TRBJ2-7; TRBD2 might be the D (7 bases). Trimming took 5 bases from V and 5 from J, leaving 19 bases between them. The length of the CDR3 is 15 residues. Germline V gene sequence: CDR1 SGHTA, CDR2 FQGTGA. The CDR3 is CASSPRGGDIHEQYF. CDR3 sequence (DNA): TGTGCCAGCAGCCCTAGGGGGGGGGACATTCACGAGCAGTACTTC.

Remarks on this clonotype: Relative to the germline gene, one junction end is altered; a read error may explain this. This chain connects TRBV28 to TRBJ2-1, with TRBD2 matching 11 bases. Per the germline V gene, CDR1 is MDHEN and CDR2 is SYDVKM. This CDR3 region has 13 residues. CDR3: CASSLQTSGAWGF. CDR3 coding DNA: TGTGCCAGCAGTTTACAGACTAGCGGGGCCTGGGGCTTC.

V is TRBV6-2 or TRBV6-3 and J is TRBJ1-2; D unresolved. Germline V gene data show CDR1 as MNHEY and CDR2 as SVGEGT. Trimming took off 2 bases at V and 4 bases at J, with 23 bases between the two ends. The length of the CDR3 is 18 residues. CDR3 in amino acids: CASSYRSWVMTRTYGYTF. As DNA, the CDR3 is TGTGCCAGCAGTTACCGATCCTGGGTCATGACCCGGACCTATGGCTACACCTTC.

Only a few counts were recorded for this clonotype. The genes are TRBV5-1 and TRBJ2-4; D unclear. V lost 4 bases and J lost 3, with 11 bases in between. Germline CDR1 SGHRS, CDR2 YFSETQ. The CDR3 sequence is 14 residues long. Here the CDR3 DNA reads TGCGCCAGCAGCCCAAGCTCGGTCAAAAACATTCAGTACTTC. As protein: CASSPSSVKNIQYF. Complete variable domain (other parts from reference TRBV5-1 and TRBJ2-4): KAGVTQTPRYLIKTRGQQVTLSCSPISGHRSVSWYQQTPGQGLQFLFEYFSETQRNKGNFPGRFSGRQFSNSRSEMNVSTLELGDSALYLCASSPSSVKNIQYFGAGTRLSVL.

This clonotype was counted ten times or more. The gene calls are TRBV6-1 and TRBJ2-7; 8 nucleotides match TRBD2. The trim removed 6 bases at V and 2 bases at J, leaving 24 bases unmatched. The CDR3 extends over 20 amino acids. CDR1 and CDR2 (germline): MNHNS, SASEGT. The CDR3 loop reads CASSQRFRGLGSRGPYEQYF. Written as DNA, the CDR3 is TGTGCCAGCAGCCAGAGGTTCCGGGGACTAGGGTCGAGAGGACCCTACGAGCAGTACTTC.

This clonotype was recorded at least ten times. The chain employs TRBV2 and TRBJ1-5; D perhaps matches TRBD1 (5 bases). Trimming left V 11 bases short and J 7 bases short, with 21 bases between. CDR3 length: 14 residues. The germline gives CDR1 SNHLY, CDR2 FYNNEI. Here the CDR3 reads CAGSRRGSRQPQHF. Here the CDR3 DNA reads TGTGCCGGGTCCCGAAGGGGCTCCCGACAGCCCCAGCATTTT.

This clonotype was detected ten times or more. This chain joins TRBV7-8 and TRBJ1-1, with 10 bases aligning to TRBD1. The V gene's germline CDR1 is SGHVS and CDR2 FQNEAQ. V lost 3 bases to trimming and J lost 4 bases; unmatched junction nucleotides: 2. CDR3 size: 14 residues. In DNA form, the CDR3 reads TGTGCCAGCAGCTTTCGGGACAGGGGCACTGAAGCTTTCTTT. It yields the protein CASSFRDRGTEAFF.

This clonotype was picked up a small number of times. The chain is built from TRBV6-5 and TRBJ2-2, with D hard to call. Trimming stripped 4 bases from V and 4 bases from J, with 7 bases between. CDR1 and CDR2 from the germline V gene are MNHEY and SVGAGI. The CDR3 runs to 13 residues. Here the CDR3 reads CASSFTRTGELFF. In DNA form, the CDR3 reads TGTGCCAGCAGTTTTACTCGCACCGGGGAGCTGTTTTTT.

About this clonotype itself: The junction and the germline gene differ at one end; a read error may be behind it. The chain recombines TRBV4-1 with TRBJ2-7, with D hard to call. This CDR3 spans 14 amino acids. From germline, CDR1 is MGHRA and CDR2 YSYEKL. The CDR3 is CASSQAPQGYEQHF. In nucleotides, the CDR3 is TGCGCCAGCAGCCAAGCTCCCCAAGGGTACGAGCAGCACTTC.

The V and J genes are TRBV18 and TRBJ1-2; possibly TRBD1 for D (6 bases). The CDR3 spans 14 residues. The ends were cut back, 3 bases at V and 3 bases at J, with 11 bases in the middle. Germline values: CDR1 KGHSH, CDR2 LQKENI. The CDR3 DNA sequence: TGTGCCAGCTCACCGGGGGGGCTGGACTATGGCTACACCTTC. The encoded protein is CASSPGGLDYGYTF.

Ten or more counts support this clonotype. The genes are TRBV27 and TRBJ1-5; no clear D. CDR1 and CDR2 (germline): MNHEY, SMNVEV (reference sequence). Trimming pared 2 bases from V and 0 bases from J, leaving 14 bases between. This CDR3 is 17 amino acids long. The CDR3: CASSLARSDYSNQPQHF. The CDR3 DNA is TGTGCCAGCAGTTTAGCCCGATCCGATTATAGCAATCAGCCCCAGCATTTT.

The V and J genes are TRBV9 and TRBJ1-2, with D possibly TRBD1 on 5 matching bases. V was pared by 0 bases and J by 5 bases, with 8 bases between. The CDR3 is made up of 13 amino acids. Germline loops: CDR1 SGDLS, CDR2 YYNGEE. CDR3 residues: CASSVGGSYGYTF. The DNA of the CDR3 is TGTGCCAGCAGCGTAGGGGGGTCGTATGGCTACACCTTC.

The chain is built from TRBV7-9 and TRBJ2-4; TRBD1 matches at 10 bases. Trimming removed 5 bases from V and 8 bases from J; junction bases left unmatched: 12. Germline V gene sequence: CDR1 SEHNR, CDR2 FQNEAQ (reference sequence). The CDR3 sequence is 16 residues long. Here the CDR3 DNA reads TGTGCCAGCAGCGACCGGGACAGGGGAGGAATAGACATTCAGTACTTC. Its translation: CASSDRDRGGIDIQYF.

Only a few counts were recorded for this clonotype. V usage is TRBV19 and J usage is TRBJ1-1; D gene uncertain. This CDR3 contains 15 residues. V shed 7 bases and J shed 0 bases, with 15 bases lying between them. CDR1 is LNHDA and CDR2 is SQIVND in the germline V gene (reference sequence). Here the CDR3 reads CASIKTATLNTEAFF. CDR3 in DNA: TGTGCCAGTATCAAGACGGCTACACTGAACACTGAAGCTTTCTTT.

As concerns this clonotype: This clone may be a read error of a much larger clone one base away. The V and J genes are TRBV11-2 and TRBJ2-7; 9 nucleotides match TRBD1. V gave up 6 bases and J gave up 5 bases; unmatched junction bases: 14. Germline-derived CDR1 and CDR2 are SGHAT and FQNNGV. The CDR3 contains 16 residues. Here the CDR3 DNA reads TGTGCCAGCAGGGCAATCCGCCCGGGACAGGGCGACGAGCAGTACTTC. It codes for CASRAIRPGQGDEQYF. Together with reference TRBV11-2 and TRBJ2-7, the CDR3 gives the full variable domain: EAGVAQSPRYKIIEKRQSVAFWCNPISGHATLYWYQQILGQGPKLLIQFQNNGVVDDSQLPKDRFSAERLKGVDSTLKIQPAKLEDSAVYLCASRAIRPGQGDEQYFGPGTRLTVT.

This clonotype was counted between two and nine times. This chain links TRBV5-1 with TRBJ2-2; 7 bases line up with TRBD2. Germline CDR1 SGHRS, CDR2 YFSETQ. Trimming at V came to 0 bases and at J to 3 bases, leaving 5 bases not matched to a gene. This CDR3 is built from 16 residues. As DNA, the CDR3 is TGCGCCAGCAGCTTGGCGGGCGGGAGACACACCGGGGAGCTGTTTTTT. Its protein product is CASSLAGGRHTGELFF.

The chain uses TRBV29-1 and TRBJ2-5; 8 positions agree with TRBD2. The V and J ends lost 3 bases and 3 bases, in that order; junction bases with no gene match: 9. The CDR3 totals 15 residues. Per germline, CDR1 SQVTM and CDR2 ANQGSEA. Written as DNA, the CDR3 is TGCAGCGTTGAGGCCCCTAGCGGGTTTGAAGAGACCCAGTACTTC. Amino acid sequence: CSVEAPSGFEETQYF.

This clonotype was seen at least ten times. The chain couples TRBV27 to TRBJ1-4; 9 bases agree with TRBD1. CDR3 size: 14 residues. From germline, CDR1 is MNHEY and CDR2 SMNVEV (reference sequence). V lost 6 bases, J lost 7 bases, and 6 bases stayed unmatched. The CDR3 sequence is CASRPGTGREKLFF. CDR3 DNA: TGTGCCAGCAGGCCCGGGACAGGGCGTGAAAAACTGTTTTTT.

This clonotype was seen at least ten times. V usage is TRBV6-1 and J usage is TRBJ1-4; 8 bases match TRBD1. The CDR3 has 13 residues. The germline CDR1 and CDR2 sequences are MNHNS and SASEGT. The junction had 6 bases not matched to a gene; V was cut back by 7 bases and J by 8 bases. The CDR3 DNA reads TGTGCCAGCAAGGGACAGGCGCTCGAAAAACTGTTTTTT. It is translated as CASKGQALEKLFF.

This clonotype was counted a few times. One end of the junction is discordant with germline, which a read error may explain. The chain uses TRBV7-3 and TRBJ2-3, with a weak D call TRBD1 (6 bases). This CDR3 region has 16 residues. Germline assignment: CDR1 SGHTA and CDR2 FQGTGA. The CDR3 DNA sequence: TGTGCCAGCAGCCTAACGACAGGAGCTAGCACAGATACGCAGTATTTT. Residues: CASSLTTGASTDTQYF. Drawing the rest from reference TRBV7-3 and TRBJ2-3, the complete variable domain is GAGVSQTPSNKVTEKGKYVELRCDPISGHTALYWYRQSLGQGPEFLIYFQGTGAADDSGLPNDRFFAVRPEGSVSTLKIQRTERGDSAVYLCASSLTTGASTDTQYFGPGTRLTVL.

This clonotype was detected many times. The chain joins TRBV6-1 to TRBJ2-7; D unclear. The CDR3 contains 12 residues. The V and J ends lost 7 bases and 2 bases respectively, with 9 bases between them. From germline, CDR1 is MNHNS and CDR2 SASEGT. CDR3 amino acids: CASKDGTYEQYF. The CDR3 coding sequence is TGTGCCAGCAAGGACGGAACCTACGAGCAGTACTTC.

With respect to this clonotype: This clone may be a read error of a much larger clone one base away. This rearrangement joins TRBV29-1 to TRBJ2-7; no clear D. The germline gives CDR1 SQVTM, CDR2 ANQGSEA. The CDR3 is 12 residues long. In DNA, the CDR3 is TGCAGCGGGGGTGAAGGCGGATACGGGCAGTACTTC. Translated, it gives CSGGEGGYGQYF.

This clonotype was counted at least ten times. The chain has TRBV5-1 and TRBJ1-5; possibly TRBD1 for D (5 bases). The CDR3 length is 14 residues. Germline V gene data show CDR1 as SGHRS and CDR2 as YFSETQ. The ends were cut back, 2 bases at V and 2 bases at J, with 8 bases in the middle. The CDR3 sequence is CASSFDSRNQPQHF. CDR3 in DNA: TGCGCCAGCAGCTTCGACAGCCGCAATCAGCCCCAGCATTTT.

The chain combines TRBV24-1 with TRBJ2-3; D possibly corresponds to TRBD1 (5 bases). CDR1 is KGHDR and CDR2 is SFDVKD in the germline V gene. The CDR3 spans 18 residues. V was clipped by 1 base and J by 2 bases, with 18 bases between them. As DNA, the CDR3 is TGTGCCACCAGTGATTTTTCCCACCCAGGGTCAGACACAGATACGCAGTATTTT. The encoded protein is CATSDFSHPGSDTDTQYF.

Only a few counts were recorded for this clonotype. This chain's CDR3 is CATRRRGGTYEQYF. The CDR3 DNA reads as TGTGCCACCAGACGAAGAGGTGGAACCTACGAGCAGTACTTC. The V and J genes are TRBV24-1 and TRBJ2-7, with D unclear. Between the trimmed V and J ends, which lost 7 bases and 2 bases, there was a span of 14 bases. This CDR3 region has 14 residues. Germline V gene lookup returns CDR1 KGHDR and CDR2 SFDVKD.

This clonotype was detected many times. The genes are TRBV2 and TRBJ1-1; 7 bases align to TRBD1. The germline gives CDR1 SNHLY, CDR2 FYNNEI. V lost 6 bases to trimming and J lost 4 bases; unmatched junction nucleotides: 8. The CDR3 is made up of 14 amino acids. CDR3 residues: CASRIQGISTEAFF. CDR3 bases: TGTGCCAGCAGGATACAGGGGATTAGCACTGAAGCTTTCTTT.

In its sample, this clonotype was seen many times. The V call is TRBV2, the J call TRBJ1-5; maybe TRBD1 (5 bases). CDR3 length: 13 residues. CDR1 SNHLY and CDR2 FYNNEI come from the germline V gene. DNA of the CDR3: TGTGCGGGGGGGTTCGGACCCAATCAGCCCCAGCATTTT. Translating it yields CAGGFGPNQPQHF.